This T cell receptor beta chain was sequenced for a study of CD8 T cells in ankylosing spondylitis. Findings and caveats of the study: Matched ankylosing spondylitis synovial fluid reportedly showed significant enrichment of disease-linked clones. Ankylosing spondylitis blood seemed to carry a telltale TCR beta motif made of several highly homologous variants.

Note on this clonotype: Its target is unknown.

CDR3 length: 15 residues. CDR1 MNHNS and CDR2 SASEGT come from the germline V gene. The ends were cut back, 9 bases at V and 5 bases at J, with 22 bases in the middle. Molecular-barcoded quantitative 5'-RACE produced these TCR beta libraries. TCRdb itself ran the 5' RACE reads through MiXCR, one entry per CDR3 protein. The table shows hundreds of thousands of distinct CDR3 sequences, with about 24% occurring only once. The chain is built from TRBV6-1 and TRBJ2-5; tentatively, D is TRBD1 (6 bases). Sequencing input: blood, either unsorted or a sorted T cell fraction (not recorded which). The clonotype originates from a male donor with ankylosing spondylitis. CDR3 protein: CASGRGGASYETQYF. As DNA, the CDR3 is TGTGCCAGTGGCCGAGGGGGAGCCTCCTACGAGACCCAGTACTTC.